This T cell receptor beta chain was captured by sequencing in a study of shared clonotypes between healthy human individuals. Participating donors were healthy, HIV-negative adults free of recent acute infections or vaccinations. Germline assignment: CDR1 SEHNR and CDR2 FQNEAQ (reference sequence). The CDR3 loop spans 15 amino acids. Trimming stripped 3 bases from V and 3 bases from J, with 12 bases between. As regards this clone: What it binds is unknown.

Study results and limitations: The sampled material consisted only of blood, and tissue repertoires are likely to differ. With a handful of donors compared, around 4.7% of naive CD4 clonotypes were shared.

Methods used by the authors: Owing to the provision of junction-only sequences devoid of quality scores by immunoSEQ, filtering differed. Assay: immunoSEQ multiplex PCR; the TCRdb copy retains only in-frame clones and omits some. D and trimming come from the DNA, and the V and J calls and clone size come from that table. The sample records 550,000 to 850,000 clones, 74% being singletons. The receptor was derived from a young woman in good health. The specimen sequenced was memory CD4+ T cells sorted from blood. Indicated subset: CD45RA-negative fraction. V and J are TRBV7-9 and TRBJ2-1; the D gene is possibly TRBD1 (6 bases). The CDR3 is CASSFGTGIYNEQFF. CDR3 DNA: TGTGCCAGCAGCTTTGGTACAGGGATCTACAATGAGCAGTTCTTC. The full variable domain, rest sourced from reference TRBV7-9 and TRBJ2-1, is DTGVSQNPRHKITKRGQNVTFRCDPISEHNRLYWYRQTLGQGPEFLTYFQNEAQLEKSRLLSDRFSAERPKGSFSTLEIQRTEQGDSAMYLCASSFGTGIYNEQFFGPGTRLTVL.